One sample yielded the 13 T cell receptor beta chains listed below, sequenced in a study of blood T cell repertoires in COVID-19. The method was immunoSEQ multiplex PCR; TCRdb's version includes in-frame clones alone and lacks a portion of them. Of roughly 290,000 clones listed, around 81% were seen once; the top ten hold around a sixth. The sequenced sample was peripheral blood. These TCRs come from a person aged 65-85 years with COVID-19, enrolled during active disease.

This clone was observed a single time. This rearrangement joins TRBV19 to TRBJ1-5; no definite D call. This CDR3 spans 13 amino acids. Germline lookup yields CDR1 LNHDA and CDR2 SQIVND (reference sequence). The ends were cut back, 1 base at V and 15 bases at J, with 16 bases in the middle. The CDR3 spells CASSIAGTQVLHF. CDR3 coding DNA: TGTGCCAGTAGTATAGCTGGTACACAAGTATTGCATTTT. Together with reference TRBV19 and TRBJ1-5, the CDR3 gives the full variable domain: DGGITQSPKYLFRKEGQNVTLSCEQNLNHDAMYWYRQDPGQGLRLIYYSQIVNDFQKGDIAEGYSVSREKKESFPLTVTSAQKNPTAFYLCASSIAGTQVLHFGDGTRLSIL.

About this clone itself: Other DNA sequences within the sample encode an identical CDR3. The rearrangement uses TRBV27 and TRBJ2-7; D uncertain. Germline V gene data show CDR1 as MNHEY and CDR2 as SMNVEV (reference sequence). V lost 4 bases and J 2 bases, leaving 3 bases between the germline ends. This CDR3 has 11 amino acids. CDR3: CASSSTYEQYF. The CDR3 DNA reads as TGTGCCAGCAGTTCTACCTACGAGCAGTACTTC.

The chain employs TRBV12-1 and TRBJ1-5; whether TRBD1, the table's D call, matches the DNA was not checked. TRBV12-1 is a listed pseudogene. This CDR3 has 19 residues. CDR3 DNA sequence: TGTGCCAGCAGCTTTGGGGATCTCTTCCCAACAGGGTTAAATCAGCCCCAGCATTTT. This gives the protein CASSFGDLFPTGLNQPQHF.

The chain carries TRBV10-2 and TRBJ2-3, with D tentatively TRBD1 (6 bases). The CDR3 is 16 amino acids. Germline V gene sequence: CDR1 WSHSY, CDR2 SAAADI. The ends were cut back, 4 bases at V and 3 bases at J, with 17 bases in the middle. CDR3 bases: TGCGCCAGCAGTGTTGGGGCGGCCAGGGGTACAGATACGCAGTATTTT. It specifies CASSVGAARGTDTQYF.

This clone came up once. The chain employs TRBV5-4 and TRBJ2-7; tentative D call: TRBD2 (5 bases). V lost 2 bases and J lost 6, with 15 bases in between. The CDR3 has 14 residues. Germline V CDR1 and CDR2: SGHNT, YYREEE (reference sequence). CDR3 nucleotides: TGTGCCAGCAGCTTATATAGCGCTGGGGTCGAGCAGTACTTC. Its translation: CASSLYSAGVEQYF.

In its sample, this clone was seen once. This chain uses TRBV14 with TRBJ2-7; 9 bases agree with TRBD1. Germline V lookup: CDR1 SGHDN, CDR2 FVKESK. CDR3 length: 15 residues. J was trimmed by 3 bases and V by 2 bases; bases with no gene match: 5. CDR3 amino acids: CASSQPGQGVYEQYF. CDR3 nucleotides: TGTGCCAGCAGCCAACCGGGACAGGGAGTCTACGAGCAGTACTTC.

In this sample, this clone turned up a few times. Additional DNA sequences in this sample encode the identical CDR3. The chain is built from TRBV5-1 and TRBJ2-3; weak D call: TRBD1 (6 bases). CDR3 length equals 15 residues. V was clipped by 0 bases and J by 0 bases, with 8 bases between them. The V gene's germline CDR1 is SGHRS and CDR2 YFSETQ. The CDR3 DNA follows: TGCGCCAGCAGCTTGGGGCAGGGGAGCACAGATACGCAGTATTTT. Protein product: CASSLGQGSTDTQYF.

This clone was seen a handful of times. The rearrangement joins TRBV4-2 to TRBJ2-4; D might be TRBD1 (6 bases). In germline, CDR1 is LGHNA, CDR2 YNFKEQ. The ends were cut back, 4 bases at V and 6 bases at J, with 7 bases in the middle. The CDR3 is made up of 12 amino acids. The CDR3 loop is CASSPTGNIQYF. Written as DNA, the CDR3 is TGTGCCAGCAGCCCGACAGGAAACATTCAGTACTTC.

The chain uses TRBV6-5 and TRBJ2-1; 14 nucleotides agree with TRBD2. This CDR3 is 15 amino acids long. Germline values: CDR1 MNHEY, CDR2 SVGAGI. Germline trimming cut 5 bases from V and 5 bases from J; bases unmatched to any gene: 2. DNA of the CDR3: TGTGCCAGCAGTCCGGGACTAGCGGGAGACAATGAGCAGTTCTTC. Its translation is CASSPGLAGDNEQFF.

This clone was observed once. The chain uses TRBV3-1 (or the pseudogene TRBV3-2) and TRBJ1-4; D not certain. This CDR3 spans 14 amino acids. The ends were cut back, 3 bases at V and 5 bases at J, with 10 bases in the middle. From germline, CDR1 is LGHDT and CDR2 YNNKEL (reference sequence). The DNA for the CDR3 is TGTGCCAGCAGCCATCGGGTGAGCAATGAAAAACTGTTTTTT. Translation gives CASSHRVSNEKLFF.

CDR3: CASRTNTDTQYF. The CDR3 nucleotides read TGTGCCAGCAGAACTAACACAGATACGCAGTATTTT. J is TRBJ2-3 and V is TRBV28, with no clear D. CDR3 length: 12 amino acids. Germline V gene sequence: CDR1 MDHEN, CDR2 SYDVKM. V was shortened by 6 bases and J by 2 bases, with 6 bases between the two germline ends.

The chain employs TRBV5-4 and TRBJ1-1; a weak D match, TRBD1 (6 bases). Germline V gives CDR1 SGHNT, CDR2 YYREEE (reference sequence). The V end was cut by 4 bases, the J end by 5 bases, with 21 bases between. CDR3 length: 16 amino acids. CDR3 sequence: CASSSTGPRLGTEAFF. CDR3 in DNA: TGTGCCAGCAGCAGCACAGGGCCTAGGCTTGGTACTGAAGCTTTCTTT.

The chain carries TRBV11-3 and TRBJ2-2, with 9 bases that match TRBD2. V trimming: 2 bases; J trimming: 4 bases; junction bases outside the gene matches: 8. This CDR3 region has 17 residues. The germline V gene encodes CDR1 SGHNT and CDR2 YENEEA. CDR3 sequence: CASSLSVGLASTGELFF. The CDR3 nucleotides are TGTGCCAGCAGCTTAAGCGTAGGACTAGCGAGCACCGGGGAGCTGTTTTTT.